Shown below are 17 T cell receptor beta chains from a single sample sequenced in a study of cytomegalovirus exposure and HLA in healthy donors. Primers: 60 Vbeta forward and 13 Jbeta reverse. Clones were sequenced by immunoSEQ multiplex PCR, and TCRdb holds only the in-frame ones, with some missing. The table includes nearly 110,000 clones, over 60% detected once. The sequenced sample was PBMCs. These receptors came from a woman between 50 and 59 years old in good health and CMV-seropositive.

V is TRBV29-1 and J is TRBJ2-5, with 10 bases aligning to TRBD2. The CDR3 is 14 amino acids. The germline CDR1 and CDR2 sequences are SQVTM and ANQGSEA. The V segment lost 7 bases and the J segment 4 bases; nucleotides outside the gene matches: 9. The CDR3 is CSAPLAGAIETQYF. The CDR3 nucleotides are TGCAGCGCCCCCCTAGCGGGGGCCATAGAGACCCAGTACTTC.

This clone was counted a few times. CDR3 DNA sequence: TGTGCCAGTACAAAGGCGGGAGGGGTGAACACTGAAGCTTTCTTT. Its protein is CASTKAGGVNTEAFF. The gene calls are TRBV6-5 and TRBJ1-1; possibly TRBD1 for D (5 bases). The CDR3 is made up of 15 amino acids. V lost 9 bases, J lost 0 bases, and 17 bases lay in between. CDR1 and CDR2 (germline): MNHEY, SVGAGI.

The chain carries TRBV5-1 and TRBJ1-5; 7 nucleotides match TRBD1. Germline V gene lookup returns CDR1 SGHRS and CDR2 YFSETQ. After removal of 4 bases from V and 2 bases from J, the junction contained 3 bases not matched to a gene. CDR3 size: 14 residues. The CDR3 sequence is CASSITGGNQPQHF. The CDR3 DNA reads TGCGCCAGCAGCATCACAGGGGGCAATCAGCCCCAGCATTTT.

V usage is TRBV5-1 and J usage is TRBJ2-7; TRBD1 matches at 7 bases. Trimming took 4 bases from V and 12 from J; bases not matched to a gene: 16. This CDR3 comprises 14 residues. Germline CDR1 reads SGHRS; CDR2 reads YFSETQ. The CDR3 DNA is TGCGCCAGCAGCCTCAGTGCCGGGACAGATGTACCGTACTTC. Its protein is CASSLSAGTDVPYF.

The V call is TRBV9, the J call TRBJ1-6; 7 nucleotides agree with TRBD1. V was pared by 4 bases and J by 3 bases, with 10 bases of the junction left unmatched. Germline lookup yields CDR1 SGDLS and CDR2 YYNGEE. This CDR3 comprises 17 residues. CDR3 sequence: CASSNRQGQIYNSPLHF. In nucleotides, the CDR3 is TGTGCCAGCAGCAACCGACAGGGTCAAATCTATAATTCACCCCTCCACTTT.

A few counts support this clone. The chain couples TRBV5-1 to TRBJ2-1; 12 nucleotides line up with TRBD2. The germline gives CDR1 SGHRS, CDR2 YFSETQ. Losses at the gene ends were 3 bases for V and 6 bases for J; bases not matched to a gene: 7. The CDR3 runs 16 residues. CDR3 sequence (DNA): TGCGCCAGCAGCTCATTAACTAGCGGGGGGTTCAATGAGCAGTTCTTC. Translation gives CASSSLTSGGFNEQFF.

The gene calls are TRBV30 and TRBJ1-2; D perhaps matches TRBD1 (6 bases). The germline V gene has CDR1 GTSNPN and CDR2 SVGIG (reference sequence). V lost 0 bases, J lost 5 bases, and 10 bases lay in between. The CDR3 runs to 13 residues. CDR3 DNA: TGTGCCTGGAGTGTATCAAGGGGGTATGGCTACACCTTC. Residues: CAWSVSRGYGYTF.

The genes are TRBV2 and TRBJ2-7; TRBD1 agrees at 7 bases. Germline-derived CDR1 and CDR2 are SNHLY and FYNNEI. J gave up 2 bases and V 6 bases, and 10 bases lay outside the gene matches. This CDR3 spans 15 amino acids. The DNA for the CDR3 is TGTGCCAGCAGGGAAACAGGGGAAGCTACCTACGAGCAGTACTTC. This codes for CASRETGEATYEQYF.

The genes are TRBV7-6 and TRBJ1-1; D perhaps matches TRBD1 (6 bases). The CDR3 extends over 15 amino acids. Trimming removed 5 bases at V and 3 bases at J, with 16 bases between. Per germline, CDR1 SGHVS and CDR2 FNYEAQ. The CDR3 protein is CASSGYRDRDTEAFF. CDR3 bases: TGTGCCAGCAGCGGGTACAGGGATAGGGACACTGAAGCTTTCTTT.

This clone was counted only a few times. The chain links TRBV5-6 to TRBJ1-5; tentative D call: TRBD1 (6 bases). Trimming pared 5 bases from V and 5 bases from J, leaving 14 bases between. The CDR3 has 14 residues. Germline loops: CDR1 SGHDT, CDR2 YYEEEE. The CDR3 DNA sequence: TGTGCCAGCAGTGGGGGCGGGTCAGATCAGCCCCAGCATTTT. It yields the protein CASSGGGSDQPQHF. Variable domain in full (rest from reference TRBV5-6 and TRBJ1-5): DAGVTQSPTHLIKTRGQQVTLRCSPKSGHDTVSWYQQALGQGPQFIFQYYEEEERQRGNFPDRFSGHQFPNYSSELNVNALLLGDSALYLCASSGGGSDQPQHFGDGTRLSIL.

J is TRBJ1-1 and V is TRBV9; 7 positions agree with TRBD1. Germline V gives CDR1 SGDLS, CDR2 YYNGEE. CDR3 length: 16 amino acids. With V trimmed by 0 bases and J by 0 bases, 5 bases remained unmatched. CDR3 coding DNA: TGTGCCAGCAGCGTAGTGCAGGGGGGATTGAACACTGAAGCTTTCTTT. It encodes CASSVVQGGLNTEAFF.

Only a few counts were recorded for this clone. The V and J genes are TRBV4-2 and TRBJ1-3; D not resolved. V gave up 1 base and J gave up 2 bases, with 9 bases separating them. Germline loops: CDR1 LGHNA, CDR2 YNFKEQ. The CDR3 runs 15 residues. The CDR3 DNA reads TGTGCCAGCAGCCAAGTCCGGGAGGCTGGAAACACCATATATTTT. This gives the protein CASSQVREAGNTIYF.

The chain employs TRBV28 and TRBJ2-1; 8 nucleotides align to TRBD2. The CDR3 has 15 amino acids. Germline CDR1 MDHEN, CDR2 SYDVKM. The J segment lost 3 bases and the V segment lost 3 bases, leaving 4 bases of the junction unmatched. The CDR3 loop is CASSLSGGLYNEQFF. The CDR3 nucleotides are TGTGCCAGCAGTTTGTCGGGGGGGCTCTACAATGAGCAGTTCTTC.

This clone was observed a single time. The DNA for the CDR3 is TGTGCCAGCAGTGAACTGCGGGGGGCTGCCTACGAGCAGTACTTC. It translates to CASSELRGAAYEQYF. The V call is TRBV6-1, the J call TRBJ2-7; 8 bases map to TRBD2. The CDR3 runs to 15 residues. Germline lookup yields CDR1 MNHNS and CDR2 SASEGT. With 2 bases clipped from V and 2 bases from J, the junction kept 5 bases outside the gene matches.

V is TRBV30 and J is TRBJ1-5; maybe TRBD1 (6 bases). The V end was cut by 0 bases, the J end by 1 base, with 10 bases between. The CDR3 is 15 amino acids. CDR1 GTSNPN and CDR2 SVGIG come from the germline V gene (reference sequence). As DNA, the CDR3 is TGTGCCTGGAGTGTACTAGGGACAAGCAATCAGCCCCAGCATTTT. Translation gives CAWSVLGTSNQPQHF. Complete variable domain (other parts from reference TRBV30 and TRBJ1-5): SQTIHQWPATLVQPVGSPLSLECTVEGTSNPNLYWYRQAAGRGLQLLFYSVGIGQISSEVPQNLSASRPQDRQFILSSKKLLLSDSGFYLCAWSVLGTSNQPQHFGDGTRLSIL.

This clone turned up a few times. The chain couples TRBV18 to TRBJ2-3; a possible D gene is TRBD2 (5 bases). Germline assignment: CDR1 KGHSH and CDR2 LQKENI. Trimming pared 2 bases from V and 0 bases from J, leaving 18 bases between. This CDR3 has 18 residues. The CDR3 sequence is CASSPAILRGHSTDTQYF. As DNA, the CDR3 is TGTGCCAGCTCACCAGCAATCTTGAGAGGGCATAGCACAGATACGCAGTATTTT.

This clone was picked up a small number of times. The chain employs TRBV5-4 and TRBJ2-3; possibly TRBD2 for D (7 bases). The germline gives CDR1 SGHNT, CDR2 YYREEE (reference sequence). CDR3 length: 15 amino acids. Trimming pared 1 base from V and 3 bases from J, leaving 12 bases between. The CDR3 spells CASSLWGGATDTQYF. The CDR3 DNA sequence: TGTGCCAGCAGCTTGTGGGGGGGGGCGACAGATACGCAGTATTTT.